A single T cell receptor beta chain is shown here with its context. Its antigen is still unknown. Base quality data are lacking; no much larger clone is found one base away. The CDR3 regions of human TCRbeta chains were analyzed by immunosequencing. The authors' analysis ran thus. TCRs in the repertoires were compared against a reference library of SARS-CoV-2-specific TCRs that had been generated with the MIRA antigen-specificity platform. Breadth meant the fraction of unique TCRs that were SARS-CoV-2-associated, whereas depth meant the fraction of total T cells that were SARS-CoV-2-associated. Using the MIRA data, every spike-specific TCR was mapped to the spike region that the TCR reacted to and assigned to either a CD4 or a CD8 class. Log10-transformed breadth and depth values were compared by one-way ANOVA with Sidak's multiple comparisons tests. TCRdb re-hosts the immuneACCESS table, in-frame sequences only. Its copies lack some clones; in the studies checked, an unresolved V gene accounts for under half of them, and the cause for the rest is not known. V and J calls and clone size come straight from that table; D and trimming were deduced from the DNA. In all, the sample holds 150,000 or so clones, and roughly nine tenths of those were seen once. In total, the top ten clones hold over 1.1% of the sample.

Reading the label with the study, this specimen's time point is: baseline before first vaccination. Vaccinee samples were obtained from the UK trials COV001 and COV002, which included a single-blind randomized controlled phase 2/3 trial of AZD1222 (ChAdOx1 nCoV-19) in healthy adults. Trial participant PBMC samples were collected at day 0 and day 28 after the second dose for TCRbeta chain sequencing. A distance of 11 bases separates the germline ends of V and J, which lose 5 bases and 0 bases respectively. Based on the germline V gene (reference sequence), the CDR1 and CDR2 sequences are MNHEY and SMNVEV. Spanning cysteine to phenylalanine, the CDR3 consists of 15 amino acids. The kept DNA is CDR3 alone, 45 bases in frame from the first base. This sample is drawn from a study of T cell responses to AZD1222 COVID-19 vaccine (dated by TCRdb to the early 2020s). Turning to the overall study: AZD1222 recipients with second doses at about 4 weeks or about 12 weeks were pooled, because spike-specific TCR depth and breadth did not differ between schedules. A total of just over 230 trial participants underwent TCR sequencing, of whom about 210 received two doses of AZD1222 and 26 received two doses of the MenACWY control vaccine. Trial participants were enrolled by age into 18-55, 56-69 and 70-plus year subgroups, with roughly 160, 29 and 62 TCR-sequenced participants respectively. What the work shows at the level of the full study, not this receptor alone: Conclusions about previously exposed vaccinees are limited because only a handful of AZD1222 recipients were SARS-CoV-2 seropositive at baseline. Spike-specific TCR breadth and depth rose significantly after two AZD1222 doses compared with day 0 and with MenACWY recipients. Because no samples from the day 14 peak response were available, repertoires could be characterized only after the peak T cell response. Most participants were white British and females outnumbered males, and the authors suggested that clonal diversity may have been underestimated. The 56-69-year group was small, and its depth increase did not reach significance, likely because of low power. The whole spike protein was spanned by vaccine-associated CD4 TCRs, and dominant responses were seen in regions 160-218 and 743-854. Reportedly, almost half of the unique spike-specific TCRs recognized epitopes lying outside the regions that are mutated in the B.1.351 and B.1.1.7 variants.

This sequence was found in an adult in good health. The chain was built from TRBV27 and TRBJ1-3; TRBD1 is possibly the D segment (5 matching bases). The source material was peripheral blood, sampled on day 0 of AZD1222 vaccination. This receptor has the CDR3 CASSPRQSSGNTIYF. At the DNA level, the sequence is TGTGCCAGCAGTCCCCGACAGAGCTCTGGAAACACCATATATTTT.